Sequencing of this T cell receptor (beta chain) was carried out in a study of blood T cells in healthy people across ages. CDR1 and CDR2 (germline): SSHAT, FNYEAQ (reference sequence). This CDR3 has 15 residues. The study's findings and limits: TCR beta diversity per million T cells fell roughly linearly with age.

This clonotype was observed a handful of times. Its antigen is still unknown. One end of the junction varies from germline; a read error may be responsible. Using a J-beta primer mix together with a sample-barcoded 5' primer, a second PCR was run for roughly 6 to 12 cycles. TCRdb ran MiXCR on the 5' RACE reads and lists one entry per CDR3 protein. Here the sample spans fewer than 800,000 distinct CDR3 sequences, more than 20% being singletons. This same sample was also part of a study on T cells of mothers and their children. That work contributes: Related mother-child pairs shared marginally more repertoire than unrelated pairs, though not significantly.

The sequencing input was blood. This chain joins TRBV7-7 and TRBJ2-5; TRBD1 matches 8 bases. This receptor was taken from a boy between 10 and 17 years old in good health. For the CDR3, the DNA is TGTGCTAGCAGCGCCGGGACAGGTTCTTTGGAGACCCAGTACTTC. It specifies CASSAGTGSLETQYF.